These T cell receptor beta chains were read from a single sample in a study of shared clonotypes between healthy human individuals. Measured with immunoSEQ multiplex PCR; TCRdb has only the in-frame clones, and not every one. Of fewer than 1 million clones listed, roughly 96% are singletons. Sequencing was carried out using naive CD8+ T cells sorted from blood. These receptor sequences come from a man aged 30 to 45 in good health. CDR3s include the opening cysteine and the closing phenylalanine or tryptophan. D genes are given only for firm matches. The size of a clone is reported for some rows only, either as once, few or many, or as a class for expanded clones.

clone_size | j_call | v_call | d_call | cdr3_nt | cdr3_aa
. | TRBJ2-1 | TRBV4-3 | TRBD2 | TGCGCCAGCAGCCAAGCTGGCCTAGCGGGAGCCGGGGTCAATGAGCAGTTCTTC | CASSQAGLAGAGVNEQFF
. | TRBJ2-7 | TRBV6-5 | . | TGTGCCAGCAGTCTCCGGGACGGAGCCTACGAGCAGTACTTC | CASSLRDGAYEQYF
. | TRBJ1-1 | TRBV12-5 | . | TGTGCTAGTGAAGGCTCCACTGAAGCTTTCTTT | CASEGSTEAFF
. | TRBJ2-7 | TRBV27 | . | TGTGCCAGCGGTACTCAAACCTACGAGCAGTACTTC | CASGTQTYEQYF
. | TRBJ2-5 | TRBV13 | . | TGTGCCAGCAGCTTAGGGTTTGAGGAGACCCAGTACTTC | CASSLGFEETQYF
. | TRBJ1-6 | TRBV10-3 | . | TGTGCCATCAGTGCGAGCAATGCAGGGGTTGAGTCACCCCTCCACTTT | CAISASNAGVESPLHF
. | TRBJ2-3 | TRBV14 | . | TGTGCCAGCAGCCAAGTCTTCGGGGGGCATGTGAGGAATACGCAGTATTTT | CASSQVFGGHVRNTQYF
. | TRBJ2-7 | TRBV27 | . | TGTGCCAGCAGTACGCAGACGGCCTACGAGCAGTACTTC | CASSTQTAYEQYF
. | TRBJ1-1 | TRBV7-8 | . | TGTGCCAGCACCCCCCGAGCCCGGTACACTGAAGCTTTCTTT | CASTPRARYTEAFF
. | TRBJ2-2 | TRBV7-3 | . | TGTGCCAGCAGCTTAGCAGGGAGTACCGGGGAGCTGTTTTTT | CASSLAGSTGELFF
once | TRBJ2-7 | TRBV7-9 | . | TGTGCCAGCAGCCCCATGCAGGGGCTGGGAGAGCAGTACTTC | CASSPMQGLGEQYF
. | TRBJ2-5 | TRBV7-8 | . | TGTGCCAGCAGCTTAGAGCGTGTCCAGGAGACCCAGTACTTC | CASSLERVQETQYF
few | TRBJ2-7 | TRBV9 | . | TGTGCCAGCAGCCTGGGGGGTACCTACGAGCAGTACTTC | CASSLGGTYEQYF
. | TRBJ1-2 | TRBV7-9 | . | TGTGCCAGCAGCTTGCCCCCTCGACAATCCCACACCTTC | CASSLPPRQSHTF
. | TRBJ1-5 | TRBV7-2 | TRBD1 | TGTGCCAGCAGCTTATTCGTGGGACAGGGAGTTCAGCCCCAGCATTTT | CASSLFVGQGVQPQHF
. | TRBJ2-1 | TRBV6-6 | TRBD2 | TGTGCCAGCAGTTACCTGTCTAGCGGGAGTGGTGAGCAGTTCTTC | CASSYLSSGSGEQFF
. | TRBJ2-5 | TRBV7-9 | TRBD1 | TGTGCCAGCAGACATCGGGACAGTCGGTTAGAGACCCAGTACTTC | CASRHRDSRLETQYF
. | TRBJ1-5 | TRBV12-5 | . | TGTGCTAGTAAGAAGGCATGGGAGGACAGAACTGGGTATTATAGCAATCAGCCCCAGCATTTT | CASKKAWEDRTGYYSNQPQHF
. | TRBJ1-5 | TRBV27 | TRBD1 | TGTGCCAGCAGTCGGACAGGCGGGAGCAATCAGCCCCAGCATTTT | CASSRTGGSNQPQHF
. | TRBJ2-1 | TRBV7-9 | TRBD2 | TGTGCCAGCAGCCAATTGGGAGGGCGAAGCTCCTACAATGAGCAGTTCTTC | CASSQLGGRSSYNEQFF
. | TRBJ2-1 | TRBV7-2 | . | TGTGCCAGCAGCCCCGGGGCATCCTACAATGAGCAGTTCTTC | CASSPGASYNEQFF
few | TRBJ1-5 | TRBV2 | TRBD1 | TGTGCCAGCAGTGAGGGACAGGGGAATCAGCCCCAGCATTTT | CASSEGQGNQPQHF
. | TRBJ2-5 | TRBV7-9 | . | TGTGCCAGCAGCCTTAGAGGAGAGACCCAGTACTTC | CASSLRGETQYF
. | TRBJ2-1 | TRBV18 | TRBD2 | TGTGCCAGCTCACCAGTAGCTAGCGGGAGGAGGGGCAATGAGCAGTTCTTC | CASSPVASGRRGNEQFF
. | TRBJ2-7 | TRBV4-1 | . | TGCGCCAGCAGCCAAGATCTCGGTAGCCGCCTCGAGCAGTACTTC | CASSQDLGSRLEQYF
. | TRBJ2-1 | TRBV14 | . | TGTGCCAGCAGCCAAGAGAAAACGTACTGGGGGAGAAATGAGCAGTTCTTC | CASSQEKTYWGRNEQFF
. | TRBJ1-2 | TRBV9 | . | TGTGCCAGCAGCGCACAGGTCACAGGGGGCTACACCTTC | CASSAQVTGGYTF
once | TRBJ2-7 | TRBV5-1 | TRBD1 | TGCGCCAGCAGCTTGGGACAGGGGGCTATCGAGCAGTACTTC | CASSLGQGAIEQYF
. | TRBJ2-1 | TRBV12-5 | TRBD2 | TGTGCTAGTGGCATAGCGGGGTACAATGAGCAGTTCTTC | CASGIAGYNEQFF
. | TRBJ2-7 | TRBV7-6 | TRBD2 | TGTGCCAGCAGCCCAGGGACTAGCGGGAACGAGCAGTACTTC | CASSPGTSGNEQYF
. | TRBJ2-3 | TRBV29-1 | . | TGCAGCGTTCTGCCCGGGAATACGCAGTATTTT | CSVLPGNTQYF
. | TRBJ2-7 | TRBV7-6 | . | TGTGCCAGCAGCTTAGACAGTTGGGACGAGCAGTACTTC | CASSLDSWDEQYF
. | TRBJ2-7 | TRBV6-5 | . | TGTGCCAGCAGTTACGGCATTTTCTCCTACGAGCAGTACTTC | CASSYGIFSYEQYF
. | TRBJ2-1 | TRBV13 | TRBD2 | TGTGCCAGCGGGGAGGGGACTAGCGGCTACAATGAGCAGTTCTTC | CASGEGTSGYNEQFF
. | TRBJ2-1 | TRBV7-6 | TRBD2 | TGTGCCAGCAGCATTAGCGGGAGGCGTGGTGAGCAGTTCTTC | CASSISGRRGEQFF
. | TRBJ2-3 | TRBV2 | TRBD1 | TGTGCCAGCAGTCCACCAGGGGGCCCGAGTACAGATACGCAGTATTTT | CASSPPGGPSTDTQYF